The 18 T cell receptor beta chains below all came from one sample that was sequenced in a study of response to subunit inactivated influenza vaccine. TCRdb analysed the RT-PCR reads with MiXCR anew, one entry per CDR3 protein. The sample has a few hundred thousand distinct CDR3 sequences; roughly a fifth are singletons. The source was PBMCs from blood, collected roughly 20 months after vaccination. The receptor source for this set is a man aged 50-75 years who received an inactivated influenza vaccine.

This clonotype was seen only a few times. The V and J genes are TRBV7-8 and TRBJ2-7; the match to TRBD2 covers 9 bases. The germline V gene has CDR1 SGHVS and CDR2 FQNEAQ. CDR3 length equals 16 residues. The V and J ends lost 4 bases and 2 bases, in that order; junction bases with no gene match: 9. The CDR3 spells CASSSPGGRAPYEQYF. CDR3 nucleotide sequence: TGTGCCAGCAGCTCTCCTGGCGGGAGGGCCCCCTACGAGCAGTACTTC.

In DNA, the CDR3 is TGTGCCAGCAGTATTACGGGACGATGGAAAAACATTCAGTACTTC. Translating gives CASSITGRWKNIQYF. This chain joins TRBV12-3 or TRBV12-4 and TRBJ2-4; D is perhaps TRBD1 or TRBD2 (5 bases each). Trimming removed 5 bases at V and 4 bases at J, with 15 bases between. There are 15 residues in the CDR3.

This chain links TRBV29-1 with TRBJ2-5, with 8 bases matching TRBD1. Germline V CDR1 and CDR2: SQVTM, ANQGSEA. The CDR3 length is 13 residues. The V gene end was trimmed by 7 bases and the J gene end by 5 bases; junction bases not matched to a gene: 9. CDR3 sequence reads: CSAGTGGKETQYF. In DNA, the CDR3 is TGCAGCGCCGGAACAGGGGGGAAGGAGACCCAGTACTTC. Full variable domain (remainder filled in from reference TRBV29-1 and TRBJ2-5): SAVISQKPSRDICQRGTSLTIQCQVDSQVTMMFWYRQQPGQSLTLIATANQGSEATYESGFVIDKFPISRPNLTFSTLTVSNMSPEDSSIYLCSAGTGGKETQYFGPGTRLLVL.

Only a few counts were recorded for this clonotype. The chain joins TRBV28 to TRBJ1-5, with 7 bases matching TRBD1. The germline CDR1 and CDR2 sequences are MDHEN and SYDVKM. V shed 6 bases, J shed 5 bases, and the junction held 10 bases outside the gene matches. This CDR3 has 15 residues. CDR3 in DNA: TGTGCCAGCAGATTTGACAGGGAGTGGCATCAGCCCCAGCATTTT. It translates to CASRFDREWHQPQHF. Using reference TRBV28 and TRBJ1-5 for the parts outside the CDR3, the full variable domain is DVKVTQSSRYLVKRTGEKVFLECVQDMDHENMFWYRQDPGLGLRLIYFSYDVKMKEKGDIPEGYSVSREKKERFSLILESASTNQTSMYLCASRFDREWHQPQHFGDGTRLSIL.

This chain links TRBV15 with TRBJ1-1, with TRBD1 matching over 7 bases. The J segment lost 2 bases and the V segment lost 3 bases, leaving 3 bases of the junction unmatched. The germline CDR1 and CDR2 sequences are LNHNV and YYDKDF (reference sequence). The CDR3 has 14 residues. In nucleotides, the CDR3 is TGTGCCACCAGCAGTTACAGGGGTAACACTGAAGCTTTCTTT. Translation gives CATSSYRGNTEAFF.

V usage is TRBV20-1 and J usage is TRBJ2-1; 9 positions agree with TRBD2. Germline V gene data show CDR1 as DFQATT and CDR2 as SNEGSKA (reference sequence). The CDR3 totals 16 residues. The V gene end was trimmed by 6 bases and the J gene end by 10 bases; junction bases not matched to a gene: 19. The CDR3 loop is CSAYRRAAGGPREQFF. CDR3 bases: TGCAGTGCCTACCGCCGGGCTGCGGGAGGGCCAAGGGAGCAGTTCTTC.

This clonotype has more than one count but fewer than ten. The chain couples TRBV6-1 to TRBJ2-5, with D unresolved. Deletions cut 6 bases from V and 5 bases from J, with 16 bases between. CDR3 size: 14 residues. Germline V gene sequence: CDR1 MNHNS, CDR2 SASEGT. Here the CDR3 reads CASSQPGYFETQYF. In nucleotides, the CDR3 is TGTGCCAGCAGCCAACCCGGCTACTTCGAGACCCAGTACTTC.

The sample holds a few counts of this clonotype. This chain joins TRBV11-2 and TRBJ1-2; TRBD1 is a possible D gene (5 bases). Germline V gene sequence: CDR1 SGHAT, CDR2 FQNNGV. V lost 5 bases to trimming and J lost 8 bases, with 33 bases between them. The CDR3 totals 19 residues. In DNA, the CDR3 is TGTGCCAGCAGCGCGATATCGGGGAATTGGCAGGGTTCTATGTTGGGCTACACCTTC. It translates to CASSAISGNWQGSMLGYTF.

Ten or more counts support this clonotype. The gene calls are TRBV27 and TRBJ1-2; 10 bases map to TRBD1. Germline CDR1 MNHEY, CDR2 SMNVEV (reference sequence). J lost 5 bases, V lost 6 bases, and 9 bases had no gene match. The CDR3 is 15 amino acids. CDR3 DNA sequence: TGTGCCAGCAGCCTTATTGGGACAGGGGAGTATGGCTACACCTTC. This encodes CASSLIGTGEYGYTF.

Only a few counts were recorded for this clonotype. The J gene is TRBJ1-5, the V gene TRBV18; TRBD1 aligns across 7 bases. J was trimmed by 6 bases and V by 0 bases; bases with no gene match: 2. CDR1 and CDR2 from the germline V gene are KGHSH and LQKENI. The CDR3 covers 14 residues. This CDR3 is CASSPPGGGQPQHF. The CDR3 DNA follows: TGTGCCAGCTCACCACCAGGGGGCGGTCAGCCCCAGCATTTT.

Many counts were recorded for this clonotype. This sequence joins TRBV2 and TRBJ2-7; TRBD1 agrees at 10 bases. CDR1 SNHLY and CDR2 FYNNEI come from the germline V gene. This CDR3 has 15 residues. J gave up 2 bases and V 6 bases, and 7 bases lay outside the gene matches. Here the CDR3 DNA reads TGTGCCAGCAGATCTCCGGGACAGGGGACCTACGAGCAGTACTTC. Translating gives CASRSPGQGTYEQYF.

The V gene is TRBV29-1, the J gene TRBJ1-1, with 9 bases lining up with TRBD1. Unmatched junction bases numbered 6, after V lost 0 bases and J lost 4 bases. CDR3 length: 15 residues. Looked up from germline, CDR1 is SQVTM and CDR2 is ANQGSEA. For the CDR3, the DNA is TGCAGCGTTGAAGATTACCGGACAGGGGCCACTGAAGCTTTCTTT. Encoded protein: CSVEDYRTGATEAFF.

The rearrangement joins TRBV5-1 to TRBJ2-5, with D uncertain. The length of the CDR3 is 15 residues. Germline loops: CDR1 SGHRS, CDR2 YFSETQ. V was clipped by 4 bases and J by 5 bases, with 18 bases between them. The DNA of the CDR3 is TGCGCCAGCAGCCCCGATATAACGTCGGGTGAGACCCAGTACTTC. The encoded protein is CASSPDITSGETQYF.

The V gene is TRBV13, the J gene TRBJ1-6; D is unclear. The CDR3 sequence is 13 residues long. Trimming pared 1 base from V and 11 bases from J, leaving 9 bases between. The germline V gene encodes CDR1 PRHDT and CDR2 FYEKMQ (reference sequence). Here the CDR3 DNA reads TGTGCCAGCAGCTTAGCAGATTCGCCACCCCTCCACTTT. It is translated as CASSLADSPPLHF.

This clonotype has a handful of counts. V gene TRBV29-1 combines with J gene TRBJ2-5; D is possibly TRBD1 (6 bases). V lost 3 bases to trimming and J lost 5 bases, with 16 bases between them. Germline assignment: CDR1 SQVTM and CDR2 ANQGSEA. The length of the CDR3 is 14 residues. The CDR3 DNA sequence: TGCAGCGTTGACGGCGTCAGGGGACGTGAGACCCAGTACTTC. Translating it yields CSVDGVRGRETQYF.

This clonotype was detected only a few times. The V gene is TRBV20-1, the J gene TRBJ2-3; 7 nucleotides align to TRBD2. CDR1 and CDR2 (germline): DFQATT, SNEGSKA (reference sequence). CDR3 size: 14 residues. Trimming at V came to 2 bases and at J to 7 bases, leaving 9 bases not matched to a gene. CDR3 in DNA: TGCAGTGCTAGATTTAGCGGGCTACCCAATACGCAGTATTTT. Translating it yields CSARFSGLPNTQYF.

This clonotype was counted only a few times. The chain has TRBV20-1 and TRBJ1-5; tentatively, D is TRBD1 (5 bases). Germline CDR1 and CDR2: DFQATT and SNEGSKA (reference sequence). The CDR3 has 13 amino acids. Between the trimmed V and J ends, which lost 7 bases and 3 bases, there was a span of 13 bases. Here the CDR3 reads CSVWGGINQPQHF. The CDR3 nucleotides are TGCAGTGTTTGGGGCGGAATCAATCAGCCCCAGCATTTT.

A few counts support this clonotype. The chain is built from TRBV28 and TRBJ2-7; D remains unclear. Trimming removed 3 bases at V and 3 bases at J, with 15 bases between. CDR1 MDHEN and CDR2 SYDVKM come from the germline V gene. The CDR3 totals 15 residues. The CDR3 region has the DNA TGTGCCAGCAGTTTGGGAAGGACGATCCTCTACGAGCAGTACTTC. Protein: CASSLGRTILYEQYF.